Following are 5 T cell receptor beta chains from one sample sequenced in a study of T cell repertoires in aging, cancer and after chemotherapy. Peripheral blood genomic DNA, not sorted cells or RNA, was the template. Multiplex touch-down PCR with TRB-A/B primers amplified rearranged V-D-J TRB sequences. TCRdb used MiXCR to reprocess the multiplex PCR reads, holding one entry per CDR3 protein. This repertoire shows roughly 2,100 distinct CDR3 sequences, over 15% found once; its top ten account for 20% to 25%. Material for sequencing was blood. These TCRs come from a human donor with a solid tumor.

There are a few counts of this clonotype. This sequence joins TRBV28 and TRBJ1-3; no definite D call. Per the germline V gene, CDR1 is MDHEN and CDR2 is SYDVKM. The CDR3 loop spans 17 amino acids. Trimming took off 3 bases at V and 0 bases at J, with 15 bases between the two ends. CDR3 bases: TGTGCCAGCAGTTTTGGCGCAGTGCCAAGCTCTGGAAACACCATATATTTT. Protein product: CASSFGAVPSSGNTIYF. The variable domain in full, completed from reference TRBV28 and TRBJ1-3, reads DVKVTQSSRYLVKRTGEKVFLECVQDMDHENMFWYRQDPGLGLRLIYFSYDVKMKEKGDIPEGYSVSREKKERFSLILESASTNQTSMYLCASSFGAVPSSGNTIYFGEGSWLTVV.

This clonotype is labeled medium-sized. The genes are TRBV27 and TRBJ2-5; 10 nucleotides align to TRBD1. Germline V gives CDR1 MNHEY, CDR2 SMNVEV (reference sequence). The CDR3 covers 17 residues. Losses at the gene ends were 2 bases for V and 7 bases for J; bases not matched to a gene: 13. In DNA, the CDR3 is TGTGCCAGCAGTTTAACAAATAGGGACAGGGGCCCAGGGACCCAGTACTTC. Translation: CASSLTNRDRGPGTQYF.

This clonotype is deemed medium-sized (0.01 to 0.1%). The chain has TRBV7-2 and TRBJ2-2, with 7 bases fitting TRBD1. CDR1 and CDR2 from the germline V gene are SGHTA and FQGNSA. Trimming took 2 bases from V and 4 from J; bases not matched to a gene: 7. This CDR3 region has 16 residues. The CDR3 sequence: CASSLQGVRFTGELFF. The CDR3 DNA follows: TGTGCCAGCAGCTTACAGGGGGTGAGGTTCACCGGGGAGCTGTTTTTT.

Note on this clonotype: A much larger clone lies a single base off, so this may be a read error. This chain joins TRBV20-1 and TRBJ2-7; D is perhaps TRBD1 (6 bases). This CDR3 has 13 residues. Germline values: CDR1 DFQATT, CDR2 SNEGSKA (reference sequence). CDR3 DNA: TGCAGTGCTAGAGGACAGGTTGACTACAAGCAGTACTTC. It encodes CSARGQVDYKQYF.

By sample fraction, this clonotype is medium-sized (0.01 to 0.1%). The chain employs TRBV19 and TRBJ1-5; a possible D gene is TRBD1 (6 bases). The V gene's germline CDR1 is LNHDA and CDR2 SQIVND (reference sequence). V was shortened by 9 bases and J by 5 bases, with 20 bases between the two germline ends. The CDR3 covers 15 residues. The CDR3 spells CASQGGGYYDQPQHF. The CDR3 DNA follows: TGTGCCAGCCAAGGGGGTGGATATTACGATCAGCCCCAGCATTTT.